What follows are 2 T cell receptor beta chains derived from one specimen sequenced in a study of CD8 T cells in Susac syndrome. Random hexamers were used to reverse transcribe the RNA input (about 0.5 to 1 ug). One entry per CDR3 protein results from TCRdb running MiXCR on the immunoSEQ multiplex PCR reads. This repertoire shows roughly 140,000 distinct CDR3 sequences, over 85% found once; its top ten account for about 0.21%. Sequencing was done on a sample of CD8+ T cells from PBMCs. All receptors derive from a human donor with multiple sclerosis.

V gene TRBV11-3 combines with J gene TRBJ2-1; perhaps TRBD1 as D (5 bases). CDR1 and CDR2 (germline): SGHNT, YENEEA. The V and J ends lost 1 base and 2 bases respectively, with 15 bases between them. This CDR3 spans 17 amino acids. In nucleotides, the CDR3 is TGTGCCAGCAGCTTAGGTGGCGGACACTATCCCTACAATGAGCAGTTCTTC. Its translation is CASSLGGGHYPYNEQFF. The full variable domain, in which reference TRBV11-3 and TRBJ2-1 provide the parts outside the CDR3, is EAGVVQSPRYKIIEKKQPVAFWCNPISGHNTLYWYLQNLGQGPELLIRYENEEAVDDSQLPKDRFSAERLKGVDSTLKIQPAELGDSAVYLCASSLGGGHYPYNEQFFGPGTRLTVL.

This clonotype has a single count. The chain is built from TRBV9 and TRBJ2-1; D is undetermined. V lost 0 bases, J lost 9 bases, and 7 bases lay in between. This CDR3 has 12 amino acids. CDR1 SGDLS and CDR2 YYNGEE come from the germline V gene. CDR3 protein: CASSVGNSEQFF. The CDR3 region has the DNA TGTGCCAGCAGCGTAGGTAACAGTGAGCAGTTCTTC.